The next 21 T cell receptor beta chains were all read from a single sample in a study of PD-1 blockade in classical Hodgkin lymphoma. Brentuximab vedotin exposure varied among the patients, all of whom had relapsed after autologous stem cell transplantation. Here immunoSEQ multiplex PCR was the method, and the copy in TCRdb shows in-frame clones only, minus some. The sample yields tens of thousands of clones, more than 75% seen once. Sequenced here: peripheral blood mononuclear cells (PBMCs), sampled at baseline. The receptor set was obtained from a human donor with classical Hodgkin lymphoma.

The chain links TRBV7-2 to TRBJ1-6; D is uncertain. V dropped 3 bases and J dropped 13 bases, with 13 bases sitting between them. Germline CDR1 SGHTA, CDR2 FQGNSA. The CDR3 sequence is 13 residues long. CDR3 DNA: TGTGCCAGCAGCTTCGGGCCGCAAGATCCCCTCCACTTT. This translates into CASSFGPQDPLHF.

CDR3 amino acids: CASSLAQPAGVYGYTF. CDR3 DNA sequence: TGTGCCAGCAGCTTAGCTCAACCAGCCGGGGTCTATGGCTACACCTTC. This chain links TRBV7-8 with TRBJ1-2; D not certain. The germline V gene encodes CDR1 SGHVS and CDR2 FQNEAQ. V lost 0 bases to trimming and J lost 4 bases, with 15 bases between them. This CDR3 contains 16 residues.

V usage is TRBV5-1 and J usage is TRBJ1-5, with TRBD1 matching 7 bases. Per germline, CDR1 SGHRS and CDR2 YFSETQ. This CDR3 contains 16 residues. V was pared by 3 bases and J by 2 bases, with 8 bases of the junction left unmatched. CDR3 nucleotide sequence: TGCGCCAGCAGCTCGTTCCCTACAGGGGGCAATCAGCCCCAGCATTTT. Amino acid sequence: CASSSFPTGGNQPQHF.

The V gene is TRBV10-3, the J gene TRBJ2-1; TRBD1 might be the D (5 bases). Trimming shortened V by 3 bases and J by 8 bases, and 14 bases separated the two germline ends. CDR3 length equals 14 residues. The V gene's germline CDR1 is ENHRY and CDR2 SYGVKD. CDR3 nucleotides: TGTGCCATCAGTGAACGGCAGGGTATCGATGAGCAGTTCTTC. Amino acid sequence: CAISERQGIDEQFF.

In DNA form, the CDR3 reads TGTGCCAGCAGTTTATGGGCGTCGGATACGCAGTATTTT. This codes for CASSLWASDTQYF. The chain couples TRBV28 to TRBJ2-3, with no clear D. Trimming took off 0 bases at V and 6 bases at J, with 7 bases between the two ends. The CDR3 is 13 amino acids. In germline, CDR1 is MDHEN, CDR2 SYDVKM.

The chain recombines TRBV7-9 with TRBJ1-2; a possible D gene is TRBD1 (5 bases). Per the germline V gene, CDR1 is SEHNR and CDR2 is FQNEAQ (reference sequence). The CDR3 extends over 14 amino acids. Trimming took off 3 bases at V and 5 bases at J, with 13 bases between the two ends. The CDR3, as DNA: TGTGCCAGCAGCTTGACCGGCGGGGCATATGGCTACACCTTC. It encodes CASSLTGGAYGYTF. The entire variable domain, with the rest obtained from reference TRBV7-9 and TRBJ1-2, is as follows: DTGVSQNPRHKITKRGQNVTFRCDPISEHNRLYWYRQTLGQGPEFLTYFQNEAQLEKSRLLSDRFSAERPKGSFSTLEIQRTEQGDSAMYLCASSLTGGAYGYTFGSGTRLTVV.

V and J are TRBV28 and TRBJ2-1; TRBD2 matches at 11 bases. The CDR3 loop spans 17 amino acids. The germline V gene has CDR1 MDHEN and CDR2 SYDVKM. Trimming removed 6 bases from V and 5 bases from J; junction bases left unmatched: 12. The CDR3 DNA sequence: TGTGCCAGCAGCGCACCCCCCCTAGCGGGAGGACACAATGAGCAGTTCTTC. This sequence encodes CASSAPPLAGGHNEQFF.

The chain is built from TRBV28 and TRBJ2-1; 11 bases line up with TRBD2. Looked up from germline, CDR1 is MDHEN and CDR2 is SYDVKM. V was pared by 3 bases and J by 7 bases, with 8 bases of the junction left unmatched. This CDR3 comprises 16 residues. The CDR3 region has the DNA TGTGCCAGCAGTTTCCCAACTAGCGGGAGAAGTAATGAGCAGTTCTTC. Amino acid sequence: CASSFPTSGRSNEQFF.

This CDR3 is CASSPLAFRRPYEQYF. In nucleotides, the CDR3 is TGTGCCTCTTCCCCCTTAGCGTTCAGACGCCCCTACGAGCAGTACTTC. The V and J genes are TRBV19 and TRBJ2-5, with D possibly TRBD2 on 5 matching bases. The J call is in doubt because the DNA end fits TRBJ2-7 better. The CDR3 has 16 amino acids. Germline CDR1 is LNHDA and CDR2 is SQIVND (reference sequence).

This clone came up once. V is TRBV6-5 and J is TRBJ2-5; D is possibly TRBD2 (6 bases). The germline V and J ends were trimmed by 6 bases and 7 bases, with 12 bases remaining between them. The germline CDR1 and CDR2 sequences are MNHEY and SVGAGI. This CDR3 is built from 12 residues. CDR3 nucleotide sequence: TGTGCCAGCAGGGAGGGATTGGGGACCCAGTACTTC. Translation gives CASREGLGTQYF.

V and J are TRBV7-6 and TRBJ2-2; the D is unclear. Germline V gene data show CDR1 as SGHVS and CDR2 as FNYEAQ. V was clipped by 3 bases and J by 1 base, with 6 bases between them. There are 14 residues in the CDR3. CDR3 region: CASSLNRNTGELFF. In nucleotides, the CDR3 is TGTGCCAGCAGCTTGAACAGGAACACCGGGGAGCTGTTTTTT.

The chain combines TRBV5-1 with TRBJ2-3, with D perhaps matching TRBD1 or TRBD2 (5 bases each). Germline values: CDR1 SGHRS, CDR2 YFSETQ. Between the trimmed V and J ends, which lost 4 bases and 2 bases, there was a span of 17 bases. This CDR3 is built from 16 residues. For the CDR3, the DNA is TGCGCCAGCAGCGCAGGAAACCGGGACCCCACAGATACGCAGTATTTT. Encoded protein: CASSAGNRDPTDTQYF.

The chain employs TRBV2 and TRBJ1-5, with D maybe TRBD1 (6 bases). Germline V gene sequence: CDR1 SNHLY, CDR2 FYNNEI. Trimming shortened V by 5 bases and J by 3 bases, and 11 bases separated the two germline ends. CDR3 size: 14 residues. The DNA for the CDR3 is TGTGCCAGCAGTCGCGGACAGAACAATCAGCCCCAGCATTTT. This encodes CASSRGQNNQPQHF.

V and J are TRBV5-1 and TRBJ2-5, with 12 bases identical to TRBD2. CDR1 is SGHRS, CDR2 YFSETQ, per germline. The CDR3 spans 17 residues. V shed 3 bases, J shed 5 bases, and the junction held 11 bases outside the gene matches. CDR3 region: CASSSSSSGRAWETQYF. The CDR3 DNA sequence: TGCGCCAGCAGCTCATCGTCTAGCGGGAGGGCTTGGGAGACCCAGTACTTC. Complete variable domain (other parts from reference TRBV5-1 and TRBJ2-5): KAGVTQTPRYLIKTRGQQVTLSCSPISGHRSVSWYQQTPGQGLQFLFEYFSETQRNKGNFPGRFSGRQFSNSRSEMNVSTLELGDSALYLCASSSSSSGRAWETQYFGPGTRLLVL.

The chain has TRBV7-8 and TRBJ2-2; 15 nucleotides line up with TRBD2. CDR3 length: 19 residues. The germline gives CDR1 SGHVS, CDR2 FQNEAQ. The J segment lost 4 bases and the V segment lost 0 bases, leaving 6 bases of the junction unmatched. The CDR3 loop is CASSLARGLAGGITGELFF. The DNA of the CDR3 is TGTGCCAGCAGCTTAGCCCGAGGACTAGCGGGAGGGATCACCGGGGAGCTGTTTTTT.

The rearrangement uses TRBV19 and TRBJ1-2; no firm D call. The germline CDR1 and CDR2 sequences are LNHDA and SQIVND (reference sequence). The V gene lost 6 bases and the J gene lost 4 bases, with 9 bases spanning the gap. This CDR3 comprises 12 residues. The CDR3 is CASRDGPYGYTF. CDR3 in DNA: TGTGCCAGTAGGGACGGACCCTATGGCTACACCTTC.

V is TRBV6-5 and J is TRBJ1-2, with a tentative D call TRBD1 (6 bases). Germline CDR1 reads MNHEY; CDR2 reads SVGAGI. The V end was cut by 8 bases, the J end by 4 bases, with 20 bases between. The length of the CDR3 is 15 residues. CDR3 nucleotide sequence: TGTGCCAGCTTACGTGATATGGGGGGCCTCTATGGCTACACCTTC. It is translated as CASLRDMGGLYGYTF.

The CDR3 nucleotides read TGTGCCAGCATGGAACGAGCGGGGGGGAATAATGAGCAGTTCTTC. Residues: CASMERAGGNNEQFF. J is TRBJ2-1 and V is TRBV6-1; 10 nucleotides line up with TRBD2. This CDR3 has 15 amino acids. Per the germline V gene, CDR1 is MNHNS and CDR2 is SASEGT. Trimming took 7 bases from V and 7 from J; bases not matched to a gene: 10.

The V call is TRBV6-6, the J call TRBJ2-1; maybe TRBD1 (5 bases). In germline, CDR1 is MNHNY, CDR2 SVGAGI (reference sequence). The germline V and J ends were trimmed by 5 bases and 0 bases, with 14 bases remaining between them. The CDR3 has 16 amino acids. The CDR3 region is CASSPPQGSSYNEQFF. CDR3 sequence (DNA): TGTGCCAGCAGTCCACCCCAGGGTTCCTCCTACAATGAGCAGTTCTTC.

This chain connects TRBV19 to TRBJ1-5; D unresolved. V lost 3 bases to trimming and J lost 4 bases, with 7 bases between them. The CDR3 sequence is 13 residues long. The germline V gene has CDR1 LNHDA and CDR2 SQIVND (reference sequence). CDR3 protein: CASSILGNQPQHF. The CDR3 bases are TGTGCCAGTAGTATTCTGGGAAATCAGCCCCAGCATTTT.

The CDR3 reads CASGTSGTQETQYF. The CDR3 coding sequence is TGTGCCAGTGGGACTAGCGGGACCCAAGAGACCCAGTACTTC. The J gene is TRBJ2-5, the V gene TRBV19, with 13 positions matching TRBD2. The CDR3 spans 14 residues. The V segment lost 8 bases and the J segment 1 base; nucleotides outside the gene matches: 1. The germline CDR1 and CDR2 sequences are LNHDA and SQIVND (reference sequence).